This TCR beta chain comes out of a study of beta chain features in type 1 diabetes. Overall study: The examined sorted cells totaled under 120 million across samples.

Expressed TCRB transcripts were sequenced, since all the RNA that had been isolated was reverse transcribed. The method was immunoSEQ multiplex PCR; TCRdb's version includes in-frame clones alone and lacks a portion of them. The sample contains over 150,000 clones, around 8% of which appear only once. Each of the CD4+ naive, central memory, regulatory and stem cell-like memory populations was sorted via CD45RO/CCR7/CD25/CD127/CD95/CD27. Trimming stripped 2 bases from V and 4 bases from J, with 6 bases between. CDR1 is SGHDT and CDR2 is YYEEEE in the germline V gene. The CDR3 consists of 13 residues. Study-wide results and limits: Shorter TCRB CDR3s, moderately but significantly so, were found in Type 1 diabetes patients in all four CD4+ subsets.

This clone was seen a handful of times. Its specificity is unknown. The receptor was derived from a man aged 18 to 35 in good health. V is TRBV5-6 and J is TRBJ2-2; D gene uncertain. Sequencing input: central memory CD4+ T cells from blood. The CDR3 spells CASSLTATGELFF. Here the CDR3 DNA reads TGTGCCAGCAGCTTAACAGCCACCGGGGAGCTGTTTTTT.